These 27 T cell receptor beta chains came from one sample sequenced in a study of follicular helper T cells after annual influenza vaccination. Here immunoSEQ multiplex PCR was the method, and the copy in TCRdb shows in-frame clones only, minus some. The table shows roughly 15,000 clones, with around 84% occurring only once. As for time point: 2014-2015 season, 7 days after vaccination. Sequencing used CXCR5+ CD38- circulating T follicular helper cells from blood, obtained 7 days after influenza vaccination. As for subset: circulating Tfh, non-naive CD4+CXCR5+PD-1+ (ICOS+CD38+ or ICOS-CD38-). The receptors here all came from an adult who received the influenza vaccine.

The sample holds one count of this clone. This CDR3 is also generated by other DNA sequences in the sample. CDR3 sequence: CASRKQGQGENQPQHF. As DNA, the CDR3 is TGTGCCAGCAGAAAGCAGGGACAGGGAGAAAATCAGCCCCAGCATTTT. The chain joins TRBV27 to TRBJ1-5; 9 bases map to TRBD1. CDR1 is MNHEY and CDR2 is SMNVEV in the germline V gene (reference sequence). The CDR3 length is 16 residues. V lost 6 bases, J lost 4 bases, and 10 bases stayed unmatched.

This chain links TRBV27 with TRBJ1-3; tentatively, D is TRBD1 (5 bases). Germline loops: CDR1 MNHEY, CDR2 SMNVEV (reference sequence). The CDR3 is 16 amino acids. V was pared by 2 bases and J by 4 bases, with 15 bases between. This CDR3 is CASSLGGGMAGNTIYF. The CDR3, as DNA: TGTGCCAGCAGTTTAGGGGGAGGAATGGCCGGAAACACCATATATTTT.

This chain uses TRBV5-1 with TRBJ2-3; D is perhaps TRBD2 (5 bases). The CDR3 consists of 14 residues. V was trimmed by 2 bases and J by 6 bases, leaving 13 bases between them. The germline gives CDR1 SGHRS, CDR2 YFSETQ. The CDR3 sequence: CASSLGLLGDTQYF. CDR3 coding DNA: TGCGCCAGCAGCTTAGGACTTCTAGGGGATACGCAGTATTTT. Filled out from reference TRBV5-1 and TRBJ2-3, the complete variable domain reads KAGVTQTPRYLIKTRGQQVTLSCSPISGHRSVSWYQQTPGQGLQFLFEYFSETQRNKGNFPGRFSGRQFSNSRSEMNVSTLELGDSALYLCASSLGLLGDTQYFGPGTRLTVL.

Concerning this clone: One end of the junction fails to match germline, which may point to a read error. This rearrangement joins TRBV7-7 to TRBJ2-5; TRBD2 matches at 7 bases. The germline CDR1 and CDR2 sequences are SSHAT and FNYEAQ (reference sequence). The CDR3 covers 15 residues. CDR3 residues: CASSLAYRRGETQYF. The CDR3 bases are TGTGCTAGCAGCTTAGCGTACAGGCGGGGGGAGACCCAGTACTTC.

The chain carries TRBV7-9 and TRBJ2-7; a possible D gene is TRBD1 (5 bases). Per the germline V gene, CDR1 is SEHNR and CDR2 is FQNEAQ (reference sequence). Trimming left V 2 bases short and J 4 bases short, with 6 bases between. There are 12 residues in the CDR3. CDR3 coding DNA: TGTGCCAGCAGCTTACAGGGTTACGAGCAGTACTTC. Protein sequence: CASSLQGYEQYF.

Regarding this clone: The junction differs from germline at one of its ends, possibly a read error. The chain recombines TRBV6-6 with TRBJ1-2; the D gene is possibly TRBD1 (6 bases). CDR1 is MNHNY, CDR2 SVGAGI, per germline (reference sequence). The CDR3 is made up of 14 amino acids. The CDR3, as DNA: TGTGCCAGCAGGTACGATGCGGACAGACTTGGCAACACCTTC. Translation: CASRYDADRLGNTF.

This chain's CDR3 is CASSTGTAYEQYF. Written as DNA, the CDR3 is TGTGCCAGCTCTACGGGGACAGCCTACGAGCAGTACTTC. The chain carries TRBV11-2 and TRBJ2-7, with 7 bases aligning to TRBD1. V gave up 8 bases and J gave up 2 bases; unmatched junction bases: 6. The CDR3 is made up of 13 amino acids. Germline CDR1 reads SGHAT; CDR2 reads FQNNGV.

Here the CDR3 DNA reads TGTGCCAGCAGCGTAACTACAGGGGTTAATGAAAAACTGTTTTTT. It is translated as CASSVTTGVNEKLFF. V and J are TRBV9 and TRBJ1-4; 7 bases map to TRBD1. Germline-derived CDR1 and CDR2 are SGDLS and YYNGEE. J gave up 4 bases and V 1 base, and 4 bases lay outside the gene matches. The length of the CDR3 is 15 residues.

CDR3 loop: CASSEAGGQGEQYF. CDR3 nucleotides: TGTGCCAGCAGTGAAGCGGGGGGACAGGGCGAGCAGTACTTC. The chain employs TRBV6-1 and TRBJ2-7; 9 nucleotides agree with TRBD1. The CDR3 has 14 amino acids. The junction had 3 bases not matched to a gene; V was cut back by 0 bases and J by 6 bases. CDR1 is MNHNS and CDR2 is SASEGT in the germline V gene.

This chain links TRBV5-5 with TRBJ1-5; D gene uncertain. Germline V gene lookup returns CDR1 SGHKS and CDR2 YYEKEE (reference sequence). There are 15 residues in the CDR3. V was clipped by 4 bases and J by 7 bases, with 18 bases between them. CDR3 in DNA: TGTGCCAGCAGCCCCCGGGAGTTCCGAGGGCAGCCCCAGCATTTT. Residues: CASSPREFRGQPQHF.

The CDR3 DNA is TGTGCCAGCAGCTTCGGTCGGGTTTCTGGAAACACCATATATTTT. Translation gives CASSFGRVSGNTIYF. This chain uses TRBV11-2 with TRBJ1-3, with no clear D. The CDR3 sequence is 15 residues long. Germline V gene sequence: CDR1 SGHAT, CDR2 FQNNGV. V lost 3 bases to trimming and J lost 1 base, with 10 bases between them.

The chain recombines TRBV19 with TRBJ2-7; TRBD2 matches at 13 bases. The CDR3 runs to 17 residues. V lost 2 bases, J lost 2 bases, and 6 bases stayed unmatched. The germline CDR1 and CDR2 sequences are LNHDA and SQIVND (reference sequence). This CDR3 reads CASSITLAGGLAYEQYF. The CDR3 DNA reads TGTGCCAGTAGTATAACACTAGCGGGAGGGTTGGCCTACGAGCAGTACTTC.

The CDR3 is CASSYQMNTEAFF. The CDR3 nucleotides read TGTGCCAGCAGTTACCAAATGAACACTGAAGCTTTCTTT. The chain has TRBV6-5 and TRBJ1-1; D is undetermined. Germline V gene sequence: CDR1 MNHEY, CDR2 SVGAGI. V was shortened by 2 bases and J by 0 bases, with 4 bases between the two germline ends. CDR3 length: 13 residues.

This CDR3 reads CSATTGDTQYF. The CDR3 bases are TGCAGTGCAACTACAGGGGATACGCAGTATTTT. This chain connects TRBV20-1 to TRBJ2-3; tentative D call: TRBD1 (6 bases). The CDR3 is 11 residues long. Germline V gene data show CDR1 as DFQATT and CDR2 as SNEGSKA (reference sequence). V was clipped by 6 bases and J by 6 bases, with 10 bases between them.

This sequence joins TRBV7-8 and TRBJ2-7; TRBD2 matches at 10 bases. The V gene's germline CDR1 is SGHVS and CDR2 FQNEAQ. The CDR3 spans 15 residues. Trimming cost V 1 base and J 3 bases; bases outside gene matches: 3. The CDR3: CASSLVAGGGYEQYF. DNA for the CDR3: TGTGCCAGCAGCTTAGTAGCGGGGGGCGGCTACGAGCAGTACTTC.

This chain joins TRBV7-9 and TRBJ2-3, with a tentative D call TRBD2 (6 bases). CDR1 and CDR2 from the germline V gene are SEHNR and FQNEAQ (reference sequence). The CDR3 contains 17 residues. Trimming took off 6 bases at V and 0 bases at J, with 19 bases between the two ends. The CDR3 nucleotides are TGTGCCAGCAGTCGCATCGTAGGCGGGAAGAGCACAGATACGCAGTATTTT. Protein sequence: CASSRIVGGKSTDTQYF.

DNA of the CDR3: TGTGCCAGCCGGTCCACAGATACGCAGTATTTT. Translating it yields CASRSTDTQYF. V is TRBV5-8 and J is TRBJ2-3; D remains ambiguous. The CDR3 covers 11 residues. The germline V and J ends were trimmed by 7 bases and 2 bases, with 5 bases remaining between them. The V gene's germline CDR1 is SGHTS and CDR2 YDEGEE. Based on the CDR3 plus reference TRBV5-8 and TRBJ2-3, the full variable domain is EAGVTQSPTHLIKTRGQQATLRCSPISGHTSVYWYQQALGLGLQFLLWYDEGEERNRGNFPPRFSGRQFPNYSSELNVNALELEDSALYLCASRSTDTQYFGPGTRLTVL.

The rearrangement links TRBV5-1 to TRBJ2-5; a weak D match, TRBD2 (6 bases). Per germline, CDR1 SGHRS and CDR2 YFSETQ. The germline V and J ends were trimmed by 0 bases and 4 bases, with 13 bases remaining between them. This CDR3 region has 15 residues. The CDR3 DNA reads TGCGCCAGCAGCTTGGGGCGGGGCGAGGGAGAGACCCAGTACTTC. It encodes CASSLGRGEGETQYF. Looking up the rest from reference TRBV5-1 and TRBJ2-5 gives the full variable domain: KAGVTQTPRYLIKTRGQQVTLSCSPISGHRSVSWYQQTPGQGLQFLFEYFSETQRNKGNFPGRFSGRQFSNSRSEMNVSTLELGDSALYLCASSLGRGEGETQYFGPGTRLLVL.

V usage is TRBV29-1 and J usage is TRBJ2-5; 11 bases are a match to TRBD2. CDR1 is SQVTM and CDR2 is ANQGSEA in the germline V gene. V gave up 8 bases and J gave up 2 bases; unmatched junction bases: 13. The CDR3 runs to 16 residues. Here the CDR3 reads CSTLPSLAGGQETQYF. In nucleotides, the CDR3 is TGCAGCACACTTCCTTCTCTAGCGGGAGGACAAGAGACCCAGTACTTC.

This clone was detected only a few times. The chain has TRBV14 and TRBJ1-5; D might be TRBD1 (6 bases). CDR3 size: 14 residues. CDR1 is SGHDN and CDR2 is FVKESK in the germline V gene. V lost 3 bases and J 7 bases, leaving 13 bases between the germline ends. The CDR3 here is CASSQAGARQPQHF. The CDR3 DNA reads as TGTGCCAGCAGCCAGGCGGGGGCTAGGCAGCCCCAGCATTTT.

CDR3 nucleotides: TGTGCCAGCAGCCCAACAGGGGGCCAAACAGATACGCAGTATTTT. It encodes CASSPTGGQTDTQYF. The genes are TRBV7-6 and TRBJ2-3, with 9 bases matching TRBD1. The trim removed 5 bases at V and 3 bases at J, leaving 6 bases unmatched. The CDR3 has 15 amino acids. Germline V gives CDR1 SGHVS, CDR2 FNYEAQ.

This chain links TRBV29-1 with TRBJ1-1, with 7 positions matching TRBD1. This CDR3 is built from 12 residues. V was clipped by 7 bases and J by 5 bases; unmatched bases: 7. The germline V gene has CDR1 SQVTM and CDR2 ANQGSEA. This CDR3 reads CSALTGWTEAFF. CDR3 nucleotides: TGCAGCGCCTTGACAGGGTGGACTGAAGCTTTCTTT. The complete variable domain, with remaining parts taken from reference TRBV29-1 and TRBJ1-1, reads SAVISQKPSRDICQRGTSLTIQCQVDSQVTMMFWYRQQPGQSLTLIATANQGSEATYESGFVIDKFPISRPNLTFSTLTVSNMSPEDSSIYLCSALTGWTEAFFGQGTRLTVV.

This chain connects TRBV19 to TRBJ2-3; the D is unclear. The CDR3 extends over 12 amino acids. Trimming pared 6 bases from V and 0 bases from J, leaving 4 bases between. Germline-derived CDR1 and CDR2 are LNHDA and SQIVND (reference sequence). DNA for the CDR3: TGTGCCAGTAGCCCTAGCACAGATACGCAGTATTTT. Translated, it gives CASSPSTDTQYF.

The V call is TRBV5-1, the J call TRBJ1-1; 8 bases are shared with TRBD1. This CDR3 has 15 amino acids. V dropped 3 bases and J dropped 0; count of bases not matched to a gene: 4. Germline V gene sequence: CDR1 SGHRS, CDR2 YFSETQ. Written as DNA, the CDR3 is TGCGCCAGCAGCTACCAGGACAGGGTGAACACTGAAGCTTTCTTT. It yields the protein CASSYQDRVNTEAFF.

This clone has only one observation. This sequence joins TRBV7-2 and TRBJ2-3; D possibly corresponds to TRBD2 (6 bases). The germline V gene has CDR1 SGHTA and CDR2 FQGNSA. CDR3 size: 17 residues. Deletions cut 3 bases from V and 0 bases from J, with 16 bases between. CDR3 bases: TGTGCCAGCAGCTTGGGATTCGGGAGCTCTAGCACAGATACGCAGTATTTT. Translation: CASSLGFGSSSTDTQYF.

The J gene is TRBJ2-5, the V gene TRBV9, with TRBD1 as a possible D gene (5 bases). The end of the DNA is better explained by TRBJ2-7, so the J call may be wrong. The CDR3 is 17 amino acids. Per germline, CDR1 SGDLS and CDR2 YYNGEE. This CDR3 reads CASSVGPDRRTGYEQYF. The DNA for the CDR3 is TGTGCCAGCAGCGTAGGGCCTGACAGACGAACAGGCTACGAGCAGTACTTC.

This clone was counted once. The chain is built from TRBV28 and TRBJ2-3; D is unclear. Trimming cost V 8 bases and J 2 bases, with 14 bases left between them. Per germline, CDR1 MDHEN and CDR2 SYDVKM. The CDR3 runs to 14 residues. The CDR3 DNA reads TGTGCCAGCTCAGGTCGAATACTCACAGATACGCAGTATTTT. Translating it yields CASSGRILTDTQYF.